Below, one T cell receptor beta chain is given with its context. Mismatch with germline at one junction end may stem from a read error. In TCRdb, the 5' RACE reads were re-called with MiXCR into one record per CDR3 protein. Of roughly 45,000 distinct CDR3 sequences in the sample, about 30% are singletons; the top ten hold about 4%. The memory fraction was CD4+CD45RO+CD25- cells. The V gene's germline CDR1 is SGHTA and CDR2 FQGNSA. The CDR3 is made up of 15 amino acids. The chain links TRBV7-2 to TRBJ2-7; TRBD1 is a possible D gene (5 bases). What was sequenced was tumor-infiltrating memory CD4+ T cells sorted from the breast tumor. Subset described: memory CD4+ T cells, CD4+CD45RO+CD25-. The clonotype was recovered from a female donor with breast cancer. The CDR3 spells CANSFLNFIGAEQYF. CDR3 DNA sequence: TGTGCCAACAGCTTTTTGAATTTTATTGGGGCCGAGCAGTACTTC.